This T cell receptor (beta chain) was observed in a study of blood T cells in healthy people across ages. Study-wide background: About one barcoded beta molecule was captured per two T cells (by template switching).

The second PCR ran roughly 6 to 12 cycles with a sample-barcoded 5' primer and J-beta primers. TCRdb reprocessed the 5' RACE reads via MiXCR and lists one record per CDR3 protein. The data show some 800,000 distinct CDR3 sequences, 25% seen once. As to this clonotype: Its antigen is not identified.

In germline, CDR1 is SQVTM, CDR2 ANQGSEA. The CDR3 is 12 residues long. Trimming removed 4 bases at V and 10 bases at J, with 13 bases between. Study outcomes and limitations: There was no known CMV status for donors, so expanded clonotype changes were possibly confounded. Among long-lived donors, naive CD4+ cells were more numerous and diversity higher than in aged donors.

These data were likewise used in another study, on T cells of mothers and their children. From that paper: Related mother-child pairs shared marginally more repertoire than unrelated pairs, though not significantly.

The sample consisted of blood. This chain links TRBV29-1 with TRBJ1-4; a possible D gene is TRBD1 (5 bases). The TCR was taken from a boy aged 5-17 years in good health. The CDR3 here is CSVGRDRGKLFF. The CDR3 bases are TGCAGCGTTGGCAGGGACCGAGGAAAACTGTTTTTT.